This TCR beta chain was found in a study of T cells in Graves' hyperthyroidism and ophthalmopathy. What was amplified from RNA transcripts were TCR beta CDR3 regions. HTBI primers were employed in a first-round RT-PCR of the TCR CDR3. In TCRdb, the multiplex PCR reads were re-called with MiXCR into one record per CDR3 protein. The sample lists some 200,000 distinct CDR3 sequences; 17% were seen once. This clonotype was detected once. The CDR3 is 17 residues long. CDR1 is SEHNR and CDR2 is FQNEAQ in the germline V gene (reference sequence). Trimming left V 2 bases short and J 3 bases short, with 17 bases between.

The sequence came from a woman aged 50 to 60 with Graves' hyperthyroidism. Material for sequencing was blood. The chain couples TRBV7-9 to TRBJ2-1; perhaps D is TRBD1 or TRBD2 (7 bases each). CDR3 loop: CASSLWGGRGIYNEQFF. The CDR3 DNA is TGTGCCAGCAGCTTATGGGGGGGCAGGGGGATCTACAATGAGCAGTTCTTC.